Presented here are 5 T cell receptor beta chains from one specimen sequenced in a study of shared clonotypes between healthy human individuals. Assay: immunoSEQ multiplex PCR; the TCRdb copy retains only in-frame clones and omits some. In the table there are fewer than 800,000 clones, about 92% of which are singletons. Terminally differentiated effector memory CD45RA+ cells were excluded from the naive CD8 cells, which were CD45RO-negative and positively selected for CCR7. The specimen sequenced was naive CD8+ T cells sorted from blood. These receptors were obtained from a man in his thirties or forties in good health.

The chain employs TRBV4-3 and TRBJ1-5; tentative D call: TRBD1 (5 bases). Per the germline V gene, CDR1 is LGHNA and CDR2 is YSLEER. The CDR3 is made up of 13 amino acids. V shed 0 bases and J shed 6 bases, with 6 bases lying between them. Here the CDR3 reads CASSQDGGQPQHF. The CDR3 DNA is TGCGCCAGCAGCCAAGATGGGGGTCAGCCCCAGCATTTT.

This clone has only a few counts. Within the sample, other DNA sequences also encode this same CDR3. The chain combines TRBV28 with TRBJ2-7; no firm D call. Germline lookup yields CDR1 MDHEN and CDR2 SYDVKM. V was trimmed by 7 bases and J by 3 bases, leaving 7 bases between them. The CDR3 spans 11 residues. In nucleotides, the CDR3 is TGTGCCAGCACCAGTTACTACGAGCAGTACTTC. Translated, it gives CASTSYYEQYF. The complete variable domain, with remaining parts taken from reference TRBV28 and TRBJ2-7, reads DVKVTQSSRYLVKRTGEKVFLECVQDMDHENMFWYRQDPGLGLRLIYFSYDVKMKEKGDIPEGYSVSREKKERFSLILESASTNQTSMYLCASTSYYEQYFGPGTRLTVT.

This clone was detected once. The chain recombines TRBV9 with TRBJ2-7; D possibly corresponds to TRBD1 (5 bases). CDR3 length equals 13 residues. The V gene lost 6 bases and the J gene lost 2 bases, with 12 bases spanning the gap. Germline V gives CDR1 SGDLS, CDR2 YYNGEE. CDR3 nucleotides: TGTGCCAGCAATACAGGTTTAACCTACGAGCAGTACTTC. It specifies CASNTGLTYEQYF.

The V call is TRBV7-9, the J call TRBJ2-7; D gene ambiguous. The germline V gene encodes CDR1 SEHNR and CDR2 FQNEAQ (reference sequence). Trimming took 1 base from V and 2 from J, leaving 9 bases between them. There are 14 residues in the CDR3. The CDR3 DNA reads TGTGCCAGCAGCTTAGAGTCCTCCACCTACGAGCAGTACTTC. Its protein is CASSLESSTYEQYF.

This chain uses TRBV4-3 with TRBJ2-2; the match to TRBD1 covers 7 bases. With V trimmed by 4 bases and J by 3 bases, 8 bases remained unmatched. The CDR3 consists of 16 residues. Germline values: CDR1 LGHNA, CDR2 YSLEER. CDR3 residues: CASSPLGTGDTGELFF. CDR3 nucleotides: TGCGCCAGCAGCCCGCTCGGTACAGGGGACACCGGGGAGCTGTTTTTT.